This T cell receptor beta chain stems from a study of tumor and adjacent non-tumor tissue in lung cancer. Study information: On average, productive TCRbeta reads reached a few million per sample. Regarding the study as a whole: In normal lung, the top 100 clones were significantly more dominant than in tumor.

Worth noting for this clonotype: Its antigen remains unknown.

RNA was extracted from bulk tissue without any cell sorting. The library came from three nested PCR rounds adapted from ARM-PCR protocols. TCRdb fed the multiplex PCR reads into MiXCR, producing one record per CDR3 protein. Altogether about 93,000 distinct CDR3 sequences are present, about 66% being singletons, with the ten largest covering about a sixth. The germline gives CDR1 MNHNS, CDR2 SASEGT. This CDR3 has 15 amino acids. Trimming shortened V by 4 bases and J by 2 bases, and 14 bases separated the two germline ends. This receptor was obtained from a man aged 60 to 75 with non-small cell lung cancer. The rearrangement links TRBV6-1 to TRBJ1-1; TRBD1 is a possible D gene (5 bases). The sequenced sample was lung tumor tissue. This CDR3 reads CASSGVARDNTEAFF. Written as DNA, the CDR3 is TGTGCCAGCAGTGGAGTGGCCAGGGACAACACTGAAGCTTTCTTT.